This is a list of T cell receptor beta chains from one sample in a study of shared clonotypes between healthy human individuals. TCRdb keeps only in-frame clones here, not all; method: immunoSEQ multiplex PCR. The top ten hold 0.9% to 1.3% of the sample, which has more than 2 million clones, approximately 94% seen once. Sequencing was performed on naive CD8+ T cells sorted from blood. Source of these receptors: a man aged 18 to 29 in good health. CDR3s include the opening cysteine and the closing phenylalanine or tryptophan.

CASSSTGGGQPQHF,TRBV7-2,TRBJ1-5,14
CASSIVRWGELFF,TRBV19,TRBJ2-2,13
CASSQTGGGTEAFF,TRBV28,TRBJ1-1,14
CASSLEASTDTQYF,TRBV7-6,TRBJ2-3,14
CASSLRGLPYEQYF,TRBV5-1,TRBJ2-7,14
CASSPTVGVLNTEAFF,TRBV11-2,TRBJ1-1,16
CASSPTRGGEQFF,TRBV4-1,TRBJ2-1,13
CASSSTPGQGQYF,TRBV7-2,TRBJ2-7,13
CASSPWTAINQPQHF,TRBV27,TRBJ1-5,15
CASSTTGGLNTGELFF,TRBV4-1,TRBJ2-2,16
CASSIRQGNTGELFF,TRBV19,TRBJ2-2,15
CAPGIPQETQYF,TRBV9,TRBJ2-5,12
CASSGQGAPDTQYF,TRBV13,TRBJ2-3,14
CASSLFVPAADTQYF,TRBV5-8,TRBJ2-3,15
CASSYSWDFIVEQYF,TRBV6-5,TRBJ2-7,15
CASSVSGSSNTEAFF,TRBV4-1,TRBJ1-1,15
CASRSMGSEQYF,TRBV6-5,TRBJ2-7,12
CASSQGFQETQYF,TRBV18,TRBJ2-5,13
CASSLTGVNEQFF,TRBV27,TRBJ2-1,13
CASSQERAGASSYEQYF,TRBV4-3,.,17
CASSQDRAGGPIVHEQYF,TRBV4-3,TRBJ2-7,18
CAISGTSGSTDTQYF,TRBV10-3,TRBJ2-3,15
CASSGGPSRNEQYF,TRBV6-5,TRBJ2-7,14
CASSQSGTSSYNEQFF,TRBV4-3,TRBJ2-1,16
CATSGGAGAYEQYF,TRBV15,TRBJ2-7,14
CASGHREENTEAFF,TRBV6-1,TRBJ1-1,14
CASRISGSPDTQYF,TRBV6-5,TRBJ2-3,14
CASSPGVSNQPQHF,TRBV7-6,TRBJ1-5,14
CASSYAGDSYEQYF,TRBV11-2,TRBJ2-7,14
CASSFGLGEQYF,TRBV7-9,TRBJ2-7,12
CAWSLAGGYNEQFF,TRBV30,TRBJ2-1,14
CASSGGGLGYTF,TRBV5-4,TRBJ1-2,12
CASSPPDRDYYYEQYF,TRBV7-8,TRBJ2-7,16
CASSVAMGVSGNTIYF,TRBV9,TRBJ1-3,16
CASSPGLAGVYEQYF,TRBV7-6,TRBJ2-7,15
CASSDGQVVGYTF,TRBV10-2,TRBJ1-2,13
CASSQTSGILYEQYF,TRBV5-6,TRBJ2-7,15
CASSEPGQRNYGYTF,TRBV7-9,TRBJ1-2,15
CASSRVVNTGELFF,TRBV7-4,TRBJ2-2,14
CASSLALRGSYEQYF,TRBV5-6,TRBJ2-7,15
CASSVSGTDYNEQFF,TRBV9,TRBJ2-1,15
CASSPPMASAYYEQYF,TRBV11-2,TRBJ2-7,16
CASSLKGFSSYEQYF,TRBV27,TRBJ2-7,15
CASGPSPGITDTQYF,TRBV6-5,TRBJ2-3,15
CASSQDAPAGRTDTQYF,TRBV4-1,TRBJ2-3,17